This is a list of T cell receptor beta chains from one sample in a study of blood T cell repertoires in COVID-19. Clones were read by immunoSEQ multiplex PCR, and TCRdb kept only the in-frame ones, dropping some. Among 250,000 to 300,000 clones listed, approximately 85% were seen once. Sequenced sample: PBMCs or T cells enriched from blood (not recorded which). All receptors come from a woman between 50 and 59 years old who had recovered from COVID-19. CDR3s leave out the opening cysteine and the closing phenylalanine or tryptophan.

cdr3_aa	v_call	j_call
ASSQGGLAGGPSTDTQY	TRBV4-1	TRBJ2-3
ASSVAGGGDTQY	TRBV6-4	TRBJ2-3
ASSLEYAGGADTQY	TRBV11-3	TRBJ2-3
ASSYPYGLAGWTGELF	TRBV6-2/TRBV6-3	TRBJ2-2
ASKKDRGHGYT	TRBV12-3/TRBV12-4	TRBJ1-2
ASKTGFHYGYT	TRBV2	TRBJ1-2
ASSLVTSEETQY	TRBV5-1	TRBJ2-5
ASSQGPGNAYNEQF	TRBV14	TRBJ2-1
ASSRLAGRDEQF	TRBV13	TRBJ2-1
ASSPDLAGYNEQF	TRBV18	TRBJ2-1
ATYSGNGNTGELF	TRBV5-1	TRBJ2-2
ASSPYRDSPLH	TRBV3-1/TRBV3-2	TRBJ1-6
ASKTGRDTEAF	TRBV6-5	TRBJ1-1
ASSFGAGGGEKLF	TRBV28	TRBJ1-4
ASSRGLAKY	TRBV3-1/TRBV3-2	TRBJ2-3
ASSAPTAQPQH	TRBV28	TRBJ1-5
ATSRDVDRGGGYT	TRBV15	TRBJ1-2
ASSPPSKSYNEQF	TRBV18	TRBJ2-1
ASSLDGSGHNEQF	TRBV7-7	TRBJ2-1
ASRSASGLSNNNEQF	TRBV19	TRBJ2-1
SASSTGEANEQF	TRBV20-1	TRBJ2-1
ASSPGQGNYGYT	TRBV5-4	TRBJ1-2
AISDKTSLPYEQY	TRBV10-3	TRBJ2-7
ASSASGGITDTQY	TRBV3-1/TRBV3-2	TRBJ2-3
ASSQDIATGSVGTQY	TRBV4-1	TRBJ2-5
ASSLGTTARPGDEQF	TRBV7-2	TRBJ2-1
ASSQGLAGGEGDEQY	TRBV4-2	TRBJ2-7